Included here is one T cell receptor (beta chain) sequence, with context. Constant-region reverse primers amplified full-length variable regions, followed by semi-nested Nested Universal Primer A PCR. TCRdb re-called the 5' RACE reads through MiXCR, storing one row per CDR3 protein. The table lists about 7,200 distinct CDR3 sequences, around 42% of them singletons. Trimming removed 6 bases at V and 17 bases at J, with 17 bases between. CDR1 is DFQATT, CDR2 SNEGSKA, per germline (reference sequence). The CDR3 is 11 residues long. Memory CD4+ cells were defined as CD4+CD45RO+CD25-. The chain couples TRBV20-1 to TRBJ1-6, with a possible D match to TRBD1 (5 bases). The receptor was isolated from a female donor with breast cancer. Specimen: memory CD4+ T cells sorted from blood. Subset given: memory CD4+ T cells, CD4+CD45RO+CD25-. The CDR3 DNA follows: TGCAGTGCCCGGCGCAGGGAAATCTTCCACTTT. Amino acids: CSARRREIFHF.